The clone carrying this T cell receptor beta chain occurred many times. The data are from a study of molecular identifiers for immune sequencing clone quantification. From the PCR reads, TCRdb called clonotypes with MiXCR, one entry per CDR3 protein. Seen here are over 600,000 distinct CDR3 sequences, 15% to 20% observed once, and the top ten hold 0.85% to 0.9%. The CDR3 totals 14 residues. The V gene end was trimmed by 5 bases and the J gene end by 3 bases; junction bases not matched to a gene: 4. The V gene's germline CDR1 is MNHEY and CDR2 SVGAGI. The genes are TRBV6-5 and TRBJ1-2; 9 nucleotides match TRBD1. Sequencing was performed on naive CD8+ T cells from blood, with Jurkat cell RNA spiked in. The subset: FACS-sorted CD8+CD4-CCR7+CD45RA+ naive T cells. The sequence derives from a human donor in good health. Some libraries in this study had Jurkat cell RNA spiked in. CDR3 in amino acids: CASSLTGGDYGYTF. CDR3 coding DNA: TGTGCCAGCAGTCTGACAGGGGGTGACTATGGCTACACCTTC.